The 2 T cell receptor beta chains below come from one sample, sequenced in a study of blood T cells in healthy people across ages. PCR was performed a second time for about 7 to 12 cycles using a sample-barcoded 5' primer and a J-beta primer mix. TCRdb redid the calling of the 5' RACE reads with MiXCR, one entry per CDR3 protein. The sample has around 500,000 distinct CDR3 sequences, roughly a quarter seen once. The same sample was also studied in work on T cells of mothers and their children.

Specimen: blood. These receptors were collected from a boy aged 2 to 10 in good health.

Here the CDR3 reads CASSLVRSGSNQPQHF. The CDR3 DNA is TGTGCCAGCAGCTTAGTGAGATCAGGGAGCAATCAGCCCCAGCATTTT. J is TRBJ1-5 and V is TRBV11-2; TRBD1 is a possible D gene (5 bases). The germline gives CDR1 SGHAT, CDR2 FQNNGV. There are 16 residues in the CDR3. V lost 1 base to trimming and J lost 1 base, with 11 bases between them.

Only a few counts were recorded for this clonotype. The V and J genes are TRBV6-1 and TRBJ2-7, with no clear D. The CDR3 covers 14 residues. Per the germline V gene, CDR1 is MNHNS and CDR2 is SASEGT. V dropped 4 bases and J dropped 0 bases, with 10 bases sitting between them. The CDR3 nucleotides read TGTGCCAGCAGTGCCCAGACAAGCTCCTACGAGCAGTACTTC. Amino acids: CASSAQTSSYEQYF.